The text below deals with one TCR beta chain. The data stem from a study of OX40 agonist ivuxolimab in advanced cancers. In germline, CDR1 is SGHTA, CDR2 FQGNSA. The V gene lost 0 bases and the J gene lost 9 bases, with 12 bases spanning the gap. The CDR3 loop spans 15 amino acids. Blood sampling was done at baseline, cycle 4 day 1, and cycle 7 day 1. TCRdb's table, derived via immunoSEQ multiplex PCR, lists solely in-frame clones and lacks some. The sample holds about 96,000 clones, around 80% seen once. This TCR derives from an adult with an advanced solid tumor such as melanoma, head and neck, liver or kidney cancer. The starting material was CD4+ or CD8+ T cells sorted from blood, obtained in a trial of the OX40 agonist ivuxolimab. The chain links TRBV7-2 to TRBJ1-6; D call uncertain. The CDR3 DNA is TGTGCCAGCAGCTTAGCAGCGTCGGTGGTTTCACCCCTCCACTTT. It encodes CASSLAASVVSPLHF. Based on the CDR3 plus reference TRBV7-2 and TRBJ1-6, the full variable domain is GAGVSQSPSNKVTEKGKDVELRCDPISGHTALYWYRQSLGQGLEFLIYFQGNSAPDKSGLPSDRFSAERTGGSVSTLTIQRTQQEDSAVYLCASSLAASVVSPLHFGNGTRLTVT.